The entry that follows covers one TCR beta chain sequence. Its cognate antigen is unknown. V shed 6 bases, J shed 7 bases, and the junction held 9 bases outside the gene matches. The germline CDR1 and CDR2 sequences are MNHNS and SASEGT. The CDR3 runs 13 residues. This sample was taken from a study of cytomegalovirus exposure and HLA in healthy donors. Findings and caveats of the study: Most TCR beta V segments were productive about 87% or about 30% of the time in an earlier analysis. In vitro work confirmed that three CMV-associated chains recognize CMV antigens. TCR beta chain V- and J-gene trimming was linked, in a later analysis, to a missense variant in DCLRE1C. In a later analysis, most CMV-associated TCR beta chains appeared HLA-restricted.

Primers included in the PCR were 60 Vbeta and 13 Jbeta primers. Only in-frame clones appear in the TCRdb table, and some are missing; sequencing was by immunoSEQ multiplex PCR. The sample has about 140,000 clones; roughly 72% are singletons. This sequence originates from a man aged 40-49 years in good health and CMV-seronegative. The chain recombines TRBV6-1 with TRBJ2-7, with 7 bases lining up with TRBD1. The material sequenced was PBMCs. CDR3 sequence reads: CASSSGTVGEQYF. The CDR3 coding sequence is TGTGCCAGCAGCTCCGGGACAGTGGGGGAGCAGTACTTC.